Below, one T cell receptor beta chain is given with its context. A multiplex PCR was run with 60 Vbeta primers and 13 Jbeta primers. TCRdb's copy holds only in-frame clones and misses some; the assay was immunoSEQ multiplex PCR. The sample includes 100,000 to 150,000 clones, approximately 81% of them seen just once. V lost 1 base, J lost 5 bases, and 8 bases lay in between. CDR1 SEHNR and CDR2 FQNEAQ come from the germline V gene (reference sequence). The length of the CDR3 is 13 residues. The entry originates in a study of cytomegalovirus exposure and HLA in healthy donors. The sequenced material came from PBMCs. This clonotype was sampled from a man between 18 and 35 years old in good health and CMV-seropositive. The genes are TRBV7-9 and TRBJ1-1; the D gene is possibly TRBD1 (5 bases). In nucleotides, the CDR3 is TGTGCCAGCAGCTTAGGGGGGGTTACTGAAGCTTTCTTT. Translating gives CASSLGGVTEAFF.